These T cell receptor beta chains were read from a single sample in a study of graft-versus-host responses after intestinal transplantation. The antigens these receptors bind are not known. TCRdb keeps only in-frame clones here, not all; method: immunoSEQ multiplex PCR. The table lists 85,000 to 100,000 clones, under 90% of them singletons. Sequenced material: unstimulated CD4+ T cells sorted from spleen or lymph node cells, taken before intestinal transplant. The receptors shown here come from a human donor who received an intestinal transplant. The CDR3 runs from the conserved cysteine through the conserved F or W. Fields, in order: D gene, clone size, V gene, J gene, CDR3 protein, CDR3 DNA. The D gene is left open where the match is weak. Rows may omit the clone size; those that give it use once, few, many or a size class.

TRBD2	NA	TRBV2	TRBJ2-3	CASPGPGGPYRTDTQYF	TGTGCCAGCCCGGGTCCGGGGGGGCCGTACCGCACAGATACGCAGTATTTT
TRBD2	NA	TRBV5-1	TRBJ2-5	CASSNSGWETQYF	TGCGCCAGCAGCAATAGCGGGTGGGAGACCCAGTACTTC
NA	once	TRBV15	TRBJ1-3	CATSGRLSSGNTIYF	TGTGCCACCAGCGGCCGTTTAAGCTCTGGAAACACCATATATTTT
TRBD2	NA	TRBV7-2	TRBJ2-5	CASSLVGGVLETQYF	TGTGCCAGCAGCTTAGTTGGGGGGGTGTTAGAGACCCAGTACTTC
TRBD2	NA	TRBV4-1	TRBJ2-3	CASSHPRERGGQDTQYF	TGCGCCAGCAGCCACCCCCGTGAGCGGGGGGGCCAGGATACGCAGTATTTT
TRBD2	NA	TRBV6-5	TRBJ2-1	CASSYRTSGGNEQFF	TGTGCCAGCAGTTACCGGACTAGCGGGGGGAATGAGCAGTTCTTC
TRBD2	NA	TRBV7-9	TRBJ2-5	CASSPRLAVETQYF	TGTGCCAGCAGCCCACGACTAGCGGTGGAGACCCAGTACTTC
NA	NA	TRBV6-1	TRBJ2-3	CASERGTDTQYF	TGTGCCAGCGAGCGGGGCACAGATACGCAGTATTTT
NA	NA	TRBV9	TRBJ1-4	CASSAQGPGEKLFF	TGTGCCAGCAGCGCCCAGGGCCCTGGAGAAAAACTGTTTTTT
TRBD2	NA	TRBV5-1	TRBJ2-3	CASSLAVGRGGTDTQYF	TGCGCCAGCAGCTTGGCCGTGGGGCGGGGGGGCACAGATACGCAGTATTTT
NA	NA	TRBV25-1	TRBJ1-1	CASSTQTGWNTEAFF	TGTGCCAGCAGTACCCAAACAGGGTGGAACACTGAAGCTTTCTTT
NA	NA	TRBV19	TRBJ1-1	CASSIRENTEAFF	TGTGCCAGTAGTATACGGGAGAACACTGAAGCTTTCTTT
NA	NA	TRBV12-5	TRBJ2-2	CASAPHEAGELFF	TGTGCTAGTGCCCCCCACGAAGCGGGGGAGCTGTTTTTT
NA	once	TRBV7-9	TRBJ1-6	CASSSVGSSPLHF	TGTGCCAGCAGCTCCGTAGGGAGCTCACCCCTCCACTTT
TRBD1	NA	TRBV18	TRBJ1-2	CASSPGSDRGPTF	TGTGCCAGCTCACCAGGTTCCGACAGGGGGCCTACCTTC
NA	NA	TRBV6-5	TRBJ1-2	CASSQGPDYTF	TGTGCCAGCAGCCAGGGCCCTGACTACACCTTC
TRBD1	NA	TRBV18	TRBJ2-1	CASSPGTVEQFF	TGTGCCAGCTCACCCGGGACAGTTGAGCAGTTCTTC
TRBD1	NA	TRBV6-5	TRBJ1-1	CASSHSGQQKAFF	TGTGCCAGCAGTCACTCGGGACAGCAAAAAGCTTTCTTT
NA	NA	TRBV18	TRBJ2-5	CASSRGTTETQYF	TGTGCCAGCTCAAGGGGGACAACGGAGACCCAGTACTTC
TRBD1	NA	TRBV23-1	TRBJ1-1	CASSRYEWTGHTEAFF	TGCGCCAGCAGTCGATATGAATGGACAGGGCACACTGAAGCTTTCTTT
TRBD1	NA	TRBV6-4	TRBJ2-3	CASSAQGAQDTQYF	TGTGCCAGCAGTGCACAGGGGGCACAAGATACGCAGTATTTT
TRBD1	NA	TRBV19	TRBJ1-5	CASSRGTGAQHF	TGTGCCAGTAGTAGGGGGACAGGAGCCCAGCATTTT
TRBD2	NA	TRBV7-3	TRBJ2-1	CASSTGTSGGARNEQFF	TGTGCCAGCAGCACCGGGACTAGCGGGGGGGCCAGGAATGAGCAGTTCTTC
NA	NA	TRBV10-3	TRBJ1-1	CATGQLNTEAFF	TGTGCCACCGGACAGCTGAACACTGAAGCTTTCTTT
NA	NA	TRBV7-9	TRBJ1-6	CASSLAGGRRDSPLHF	TGTGCCAGCAGCTTAGCGGGGGGGCGCAGGGATTCACCCCTCCACTTT
TRBD1	NA	TRBV7-9	TRBJ2-3	CASSQGGLADTQYF	TGTGCCAGCAGCCAAGGGGGCCTCGCAGATACGCAGTATTTT
TRBD1	NA	TRBV6-6	TRBJ1-2	CASSYRDRGYTF	TGTGCCAGCAGTTACCGGGACAGGGGCTACACCTTC
NA	once	TRBV6-5	TRBJ2-2	CASSYDRMAGGELFF	TGTGCCAGCAGTTACGACAGGATGGCTGGCGGGGAGCTGTTTTTT
TRBD1	NA	TRBV6-1	TRBJ1-2	CASSNTHRGSHGYTF	TGTGCCAGCAGTAATACTCACAGGGGGAGTCATGGCTACACCTTC
TRBD2	NA	TRBV5-1	TRBJ2-3	CASSLANLAGGGTDTQYF	TGCGCCAGCAGCTTGGCCAACCTAGCGGGGGGTGGGACAGATACGCAGTATTTT
NA	NA	TRBV19	TRBJ1-5	CASSIFLGANDQPQHF	TGTGCCAGTAGTATTTTTCTGGGGGCGAATGATCAGCCCCAGCATTTT
NA	once	TRBV2	TRBJ2-5	CASSGSSAGETQYF	TGTGCCAGCAGTGGGTCGTCCGCAGGGGAGACCCAGTACTTC
NA	NA	TRBV5-1	TRBJ1-1	CASSLATAGLAEAFF	TGCGCCAGCAGCTTGGCCACGGCAGGGTTGGCTGAAGCTTTCTTT
NA	NA	TRBV5-1	TRBJ1-6	CASSLVGEGNSPLHF	TGCGCCAGCAGCTTGGTGGGGGAGGGTAATTCACCCCTCCACTTT
TRBD1	NA	TRBV19	TRBJ1-2	CASSMRTGVAQIYGYTF	TGTGCCAGTAGTATGCGGACAGGAGTCGCACAAATTTATGGCTACACCTTC
TRBD2	NA	TRBV18	TRBJ2-5	CASSPLGLGETQYF	TGTGCCAGCTCACCCCTCGGACTAGGGGAGACCCAGTACTTC
NA	NA	TRBV5-1	TRBJ1-1	CASSLSIPENTEAFF	TGCGCCAGCAGCTTGTCCATTCCAGAGAACACTGAAGCTTTCTTT
NA	NA	TRBV19	TRBJ1-1	CASSIDAGRTEAFF	TGTGCCAGTAGTATAGATGCGGGGCGGACTGAAGCTTTCTTT
TRBD1	NA	TRBV5-1	TRBJ2-3	CASSLAGDRGGEYTDTQYF	TGCGCCAGCAGCTTGGCCGGGGACAGGGGAGGGGAATACACAGATACGCAGTATTTT
TRBD2	NA	TRBV10-3	TRBJ2-7	CARLAGAHYEQYF	TGTGCCAGACTAGCGGGGGCGCATTACGAGCAGTACTTC
TRBD2	NA	TRBV7-9	TRBJ2-1	CASSLWSGGAGGEQFF	TGTGCCAGCAGCTTATGGTCCGGGGGGGCTGGGGGTGAGCAGTTCTTC
NA	NA	TRBV11-1	TRBJ2-7	CASSLGLARGYEQYF	TGTGCCAGCAGCTTAGGGCTAGCGAGGGGATACGAGCAGTACTTC
TRBD1	NA	TRBV7-9	TRBJ1-2	CASSRGQGDYGYTF	TGTGCCAGCAGCCGTGGACAGGGAGACTATGGCTACACCTTC
TRBD2	NA	TRBV5-1	TRBJ2-7	CASSPTSGDYGQYF	TGCGCCAGCAGCCCGACTAGCGGGGACTACGGGCAGTACTTC
TRBD2	NA	TRBV27	TRBJ2-7	CASSPGTTEQYF	TGTGCCAGCAGTCCCGGGACTACCGAGCAGTACTTC
TRBD2	NA	TRBV10-3	TRBJ2-7	CAIRGAGASYEQYF	TGTGCCATCAGGGGAGCGGGGGCTTCCTACGAGCAGTACTTC
TRBD2	NA	TRBV11-3	TRBJ2-3	CASSLVAGGMDTQYF	TGTGCCAGCAGCTTAGTAGCGGGGGGTATGGATACGCAGTATTTT
NA	NA	TRBV6-6	TRBJ1-2	CASSTNRDYYGYTF	TGTGCCAGCAGCACTAACAGGGATTACTATGGCTACACCTTC
NA	NA	TRBV7-2	TRBJ2-1	CASSPGTSQKNEQFF	TGTGCCAGCAGCCCAGGGACTTCACAAAAAAATGAGCAGTTCTTC
NA	once	TRBV29-1	TRBJ2-1	CSVEDRAGLWGFF	TGCAGCGTTGAAGATCGGGCGGGGCTATGGGGGTTCTTC
NA	NA	TRBV6-5	TRBJ2-5	CASSYSRARQETQYF	TGTGCCAGCAGTTACTCGCGGGCCCGCCAAGAGACCCAGTACTTC
NA	NA	TRBV5-1	TRBJ2-7	CASSLGANGVEQYF	TGCGCCAGCAGCTTGGGGGCGAACGGGGTCGAGCAGTACTTC
TRBD1	NA	TRBV9	TRBJ1-2	CASSVAPGQGNYGYTF	TGTGCCAGCAGCGTAGCTCCTGGACAGGGAAACTATGGCTACACCTTC
NA	NA	TRBV11-2	TRBJ2-7	CASSLDGGEQYF	TGTGCCAGCAGCTTAGATGGGGGGGAGCAGTACTTC
NA	NA	TRBV11-2	TRBJ1-1	CATIGGGTEAFF	TGTGCCACCATAGGGGGGGGTACTGAAGCTTTCTTT
NA	NA	TRBV7-3	TRBJ1-1	CASSLTDSWAFF	TGTGCCAGCAGCTTAACGGACAGTTGGGCTTTCTTT
TRBD1	NA	TRBV7-6	TRBJ1-1	CASSSTGAGGAFF	TGTGCCAGCAGCTCGACAGGGGCCGGAGGAGCTTTCTTT
TRBD2	NA	TRBV4-2	TRBJ2-5	CASSQDRLGSGGLAKETQYF	TGTGCCAGCAGCCAAGATCGACTGGGTAGCGGGGGACTCGCCAAAGAGACCCAGTACTTC
TRBD1	once	TRBV7-9	TRBJ1-6	CASRGDRVINSPLHF	TGTGCCAGCCGAGGGGACAGGGTGATTAATTCACCCCTCCACTTT